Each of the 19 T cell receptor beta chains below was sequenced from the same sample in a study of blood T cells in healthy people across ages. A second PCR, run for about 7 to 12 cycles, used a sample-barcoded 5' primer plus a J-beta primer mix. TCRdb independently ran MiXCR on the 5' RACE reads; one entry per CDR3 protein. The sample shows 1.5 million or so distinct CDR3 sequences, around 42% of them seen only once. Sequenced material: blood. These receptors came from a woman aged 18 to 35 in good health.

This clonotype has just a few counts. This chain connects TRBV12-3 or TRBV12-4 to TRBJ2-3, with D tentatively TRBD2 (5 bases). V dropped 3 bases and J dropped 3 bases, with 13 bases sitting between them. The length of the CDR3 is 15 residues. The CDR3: CASSFLRRLTDTQYF. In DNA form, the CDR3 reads TGTGCCAGCAGTTTTTTGAGGAGGTTGACAGATACGCAGTATTTT.

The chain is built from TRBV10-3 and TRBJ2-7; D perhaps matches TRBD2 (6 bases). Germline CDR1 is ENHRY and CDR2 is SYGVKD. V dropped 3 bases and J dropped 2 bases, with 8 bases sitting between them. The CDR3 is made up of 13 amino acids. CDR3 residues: CAISDTGAYEQYF. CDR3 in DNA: TGTGCCATCAGTGACACGGGGGCCTACGAGCAGTACTTC.

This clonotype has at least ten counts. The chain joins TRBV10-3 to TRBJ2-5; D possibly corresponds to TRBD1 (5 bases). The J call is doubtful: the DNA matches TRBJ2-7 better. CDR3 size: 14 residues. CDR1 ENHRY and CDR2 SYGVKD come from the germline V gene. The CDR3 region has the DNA TGTGCCATCAGTGAGGCTAACAGGCAGTACGAGCAGTACTTC. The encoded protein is CAISEANRQYEQYF.

This chain's CDR3 is CASSPGDLKAGANVLTF. CDR3 nucleotides: TGCGCCAGCAGCCCGGGGGACCTAAAGGCTGGGGCCAACGTCCTGACTTTC. V and J are TRBV4-1 and TRBJ2-6; perhaps TRBD2 as D (6 bases). V was clipped by 4 bases and J by 2 bases, with 15 bases between them. Per germline, CDR1 MGHRA and CDR2 YSYEKL. This CDR3 has 17 amino acids.

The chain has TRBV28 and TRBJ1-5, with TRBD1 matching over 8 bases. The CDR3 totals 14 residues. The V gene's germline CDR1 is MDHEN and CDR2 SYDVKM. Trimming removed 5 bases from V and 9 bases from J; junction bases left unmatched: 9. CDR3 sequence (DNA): TGTGCCAGCAGTCTTGGACAGGGCTCTGGGCCCCAGCATTTT. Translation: CASSLGQGSGPQHF.

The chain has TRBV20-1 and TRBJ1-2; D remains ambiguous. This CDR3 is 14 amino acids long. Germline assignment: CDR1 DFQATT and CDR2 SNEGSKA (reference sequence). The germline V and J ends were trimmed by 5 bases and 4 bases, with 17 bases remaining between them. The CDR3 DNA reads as TGCAGTGCTCTCACCGGACCGACTGGCTATGGCTACACCTTC. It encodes CSALTGPTGYGYTF.

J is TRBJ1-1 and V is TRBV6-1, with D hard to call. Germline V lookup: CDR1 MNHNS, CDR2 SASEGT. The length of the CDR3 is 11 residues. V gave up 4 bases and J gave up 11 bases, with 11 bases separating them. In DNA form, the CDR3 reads TGTGCCAGCAGTGGATTCGGGAGGGCTTTCTTT. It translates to CASSGFGRAFF.

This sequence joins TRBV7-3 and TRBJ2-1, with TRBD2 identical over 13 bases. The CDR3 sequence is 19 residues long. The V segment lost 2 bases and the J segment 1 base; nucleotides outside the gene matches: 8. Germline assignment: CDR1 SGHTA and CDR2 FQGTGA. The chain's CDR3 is CASSLRLAGGLNSYNEQFF. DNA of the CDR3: TGTGCCAGCAGCTTACGACTAGCGGGGGGCCTCAATTCCTACAATGAGCAGTTCTTC.

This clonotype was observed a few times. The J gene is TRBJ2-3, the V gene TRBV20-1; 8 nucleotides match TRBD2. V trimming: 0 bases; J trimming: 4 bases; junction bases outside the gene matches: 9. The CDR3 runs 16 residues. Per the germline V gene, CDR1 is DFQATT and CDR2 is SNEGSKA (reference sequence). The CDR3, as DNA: TGCAGTGCTAGAGAGTCTCGGGGGGGCCGAGCAGATACGCAGTATTTT. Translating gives CSARESRGGRADTQYF.

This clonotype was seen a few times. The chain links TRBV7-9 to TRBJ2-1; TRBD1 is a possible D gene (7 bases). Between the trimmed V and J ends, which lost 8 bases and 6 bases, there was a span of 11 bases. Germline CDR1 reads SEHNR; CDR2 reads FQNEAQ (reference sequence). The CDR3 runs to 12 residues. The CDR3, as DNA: TGTGCCAGCGCAGGGGGGTTCAATGAGCAGTTCTTC. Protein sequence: CASAGGFNEQFF.

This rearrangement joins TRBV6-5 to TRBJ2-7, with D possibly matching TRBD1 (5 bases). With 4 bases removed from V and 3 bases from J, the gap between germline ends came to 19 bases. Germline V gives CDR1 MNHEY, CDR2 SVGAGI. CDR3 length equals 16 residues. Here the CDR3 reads CASSSPDSFSRYEQYF. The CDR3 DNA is TGTGCCAGCAGTTCTCCCGACAGTTTCTCCCGCTACGAGCAGTACTTC.

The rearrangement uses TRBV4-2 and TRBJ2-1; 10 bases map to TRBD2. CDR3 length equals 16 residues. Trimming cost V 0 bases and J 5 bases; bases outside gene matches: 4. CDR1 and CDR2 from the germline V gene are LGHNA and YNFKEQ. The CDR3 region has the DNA TGTGCCAGCAGCCAAGACACTAGCGGGACCAACAATGAGCAGTTCTTC. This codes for CASSQDTSGTNNEQFF.

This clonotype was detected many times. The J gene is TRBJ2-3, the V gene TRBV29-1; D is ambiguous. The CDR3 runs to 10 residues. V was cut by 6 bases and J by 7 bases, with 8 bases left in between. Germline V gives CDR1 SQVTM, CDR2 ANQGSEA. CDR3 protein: CSVSVNTQYF. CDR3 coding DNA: TGCAGCGTCTCCGTTAATACGCAGTATTTT.

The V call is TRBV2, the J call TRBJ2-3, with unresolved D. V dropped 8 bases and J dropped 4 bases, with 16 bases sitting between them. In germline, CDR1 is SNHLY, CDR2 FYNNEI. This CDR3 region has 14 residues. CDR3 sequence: CASQSQQTADTQYF. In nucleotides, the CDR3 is TGTGCCAGCCAGTCCCAGCAAACGGCAGATACGCAGTATTTT. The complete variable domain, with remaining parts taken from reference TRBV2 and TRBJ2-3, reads EPEVTQTPSHQVTQMGQEVILRCVPISNHLYFYWYRQILGQKVEFLVSFYNNEISEKSEIFDDQFSVERPDGSNFTLKIRSTKLEDSAMYFCASQSQQTADTQYFGPGTRLTVL.

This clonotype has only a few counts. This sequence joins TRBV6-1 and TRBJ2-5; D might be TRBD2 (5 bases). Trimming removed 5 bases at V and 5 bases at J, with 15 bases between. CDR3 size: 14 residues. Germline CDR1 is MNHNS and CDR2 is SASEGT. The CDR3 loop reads CASSRGLAGETQYF. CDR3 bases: TGTGCCAGCAGTCGGGGTCTCGCCGGGGAGACCCAGTACTTC.

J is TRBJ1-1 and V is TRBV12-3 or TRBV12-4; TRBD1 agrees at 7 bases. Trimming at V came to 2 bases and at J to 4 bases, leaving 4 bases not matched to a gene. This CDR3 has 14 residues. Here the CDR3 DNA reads TGTGCCAGCAGTTTAACAGACAGGGCCACTGAAGCTTTCTTT. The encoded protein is CASSLTDRATEAFF.

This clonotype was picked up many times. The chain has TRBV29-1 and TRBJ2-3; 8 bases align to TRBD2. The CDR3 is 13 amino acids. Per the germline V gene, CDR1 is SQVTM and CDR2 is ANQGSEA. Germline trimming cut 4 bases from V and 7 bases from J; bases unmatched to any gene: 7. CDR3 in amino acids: CSVVPGGEHTQYF. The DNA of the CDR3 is TGCAGCGTTGTGCCCGGGGGGGAGCATACGCAGTATTTT.

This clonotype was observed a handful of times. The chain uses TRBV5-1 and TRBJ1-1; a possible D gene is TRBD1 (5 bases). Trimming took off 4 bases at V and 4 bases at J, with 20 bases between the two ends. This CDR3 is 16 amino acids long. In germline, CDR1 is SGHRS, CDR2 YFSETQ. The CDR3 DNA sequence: TGCGCCAGCAGCCCAACTCCGGGGCCCCCCGGCACTGAAGCTTTCTTT. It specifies CASSPTPGPPGTEAFF. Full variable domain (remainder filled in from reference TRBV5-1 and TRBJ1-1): KAGVTQTPRYLIKTRGQQVTLSCSPISGHRSVSWYQQTPGQGLQFLFEYFSETQRNKGNFPGRFSGRQFSNSRSEMNVSTLELGDSALYLCASSPTPGPPGTEAFFGQGTRLTVV.

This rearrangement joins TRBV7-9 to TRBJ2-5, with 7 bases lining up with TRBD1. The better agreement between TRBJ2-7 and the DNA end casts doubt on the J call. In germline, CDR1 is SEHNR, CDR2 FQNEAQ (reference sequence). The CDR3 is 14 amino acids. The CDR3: CASSTTGTPYEQYF. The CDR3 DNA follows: TGTGCCAGCAGCACGACAGGGACCCCCTACGAGCAGTACTTC.